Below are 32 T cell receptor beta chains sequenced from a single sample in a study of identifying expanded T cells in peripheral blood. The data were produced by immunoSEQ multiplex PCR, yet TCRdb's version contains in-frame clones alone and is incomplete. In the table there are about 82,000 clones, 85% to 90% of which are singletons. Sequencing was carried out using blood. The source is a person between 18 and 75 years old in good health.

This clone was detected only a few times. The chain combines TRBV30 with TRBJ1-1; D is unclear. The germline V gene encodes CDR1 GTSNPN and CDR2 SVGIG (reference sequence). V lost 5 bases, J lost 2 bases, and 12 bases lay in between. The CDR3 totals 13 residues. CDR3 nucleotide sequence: TGTGCCTGGGCGAAACAGAGAAACACTGAAGCTTTCTTT. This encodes CAWAKQRNTEAFF.

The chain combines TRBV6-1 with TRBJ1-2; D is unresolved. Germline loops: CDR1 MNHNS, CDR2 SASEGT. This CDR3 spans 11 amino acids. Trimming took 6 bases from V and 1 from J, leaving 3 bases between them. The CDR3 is CASSHNYGYTF. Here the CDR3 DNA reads TGTGCCAGCAGCCATAACTATGGCTACACCTTC.

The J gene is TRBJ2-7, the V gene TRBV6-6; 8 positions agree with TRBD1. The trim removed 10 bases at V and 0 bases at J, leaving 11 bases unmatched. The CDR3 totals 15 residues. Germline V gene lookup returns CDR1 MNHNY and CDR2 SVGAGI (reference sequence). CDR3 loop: CATSIQGAISYEQYF. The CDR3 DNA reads TGTGCCACCTCGATTCAGGGGGCGATCTCCTACGAGCAGTACTTC.

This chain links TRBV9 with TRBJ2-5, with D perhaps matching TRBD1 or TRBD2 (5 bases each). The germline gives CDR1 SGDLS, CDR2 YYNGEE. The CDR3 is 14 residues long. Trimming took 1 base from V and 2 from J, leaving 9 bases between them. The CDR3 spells CASSVLGDQETQYF. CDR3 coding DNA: TGTGCCAGCAGCGTACTGGGGGATCAAGAGACCCAGTACTTC.

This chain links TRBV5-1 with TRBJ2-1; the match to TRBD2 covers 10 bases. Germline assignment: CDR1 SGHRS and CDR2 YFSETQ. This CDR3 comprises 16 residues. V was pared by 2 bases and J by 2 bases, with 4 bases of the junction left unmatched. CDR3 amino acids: CASSLVAGGTYNEQFF. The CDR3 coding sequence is TGCGCCAGCAGCTTAGTAGCGGGGGGAACCTACAATGAGCAGTTCTTC.

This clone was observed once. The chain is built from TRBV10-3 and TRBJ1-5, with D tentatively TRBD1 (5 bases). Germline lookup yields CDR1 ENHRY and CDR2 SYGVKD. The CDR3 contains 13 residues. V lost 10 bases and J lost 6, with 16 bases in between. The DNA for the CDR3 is TGTGCCAATGGCCCCAGGGTAGGTCAGCCCCAGCATTTT. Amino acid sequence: CANGPRVGQPQHF.

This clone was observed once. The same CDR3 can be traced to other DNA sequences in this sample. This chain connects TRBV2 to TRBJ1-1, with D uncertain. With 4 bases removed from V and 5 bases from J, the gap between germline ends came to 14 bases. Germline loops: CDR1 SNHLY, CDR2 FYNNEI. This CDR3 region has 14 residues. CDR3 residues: CASSVEGRRTEAFF. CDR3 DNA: TGTGCCAGCAGTGTTGAGGGAAGAAGGACTGAAGCTTTCTTT. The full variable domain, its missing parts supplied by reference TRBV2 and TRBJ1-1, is EPEVTQTPSHQVTQMGQEVILRCVPISNHLYFYWYRQILGQKVEFLVSFYNNEISEKSEIFDDQFSVERPDGSNFTLKIRSTKLEDSAMYFCASSVEGRRTEAFFGQGTRLTVV.

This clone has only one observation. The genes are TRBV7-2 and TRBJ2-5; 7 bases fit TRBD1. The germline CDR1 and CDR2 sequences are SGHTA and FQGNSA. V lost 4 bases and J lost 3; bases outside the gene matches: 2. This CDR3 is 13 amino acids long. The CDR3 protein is CASSSGTEETQYF. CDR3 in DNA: TGTGCCAGCAGCTCCGGGACAGAAGAGACCCAGTACTTC.

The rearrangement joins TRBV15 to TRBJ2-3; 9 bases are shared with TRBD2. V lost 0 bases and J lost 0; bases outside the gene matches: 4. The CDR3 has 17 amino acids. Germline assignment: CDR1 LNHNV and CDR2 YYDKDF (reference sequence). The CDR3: CATSRDLSGGSTDTQYF. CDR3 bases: TGTGCCACCAGCAGAGATCTGAGCGGGGGGAGCACAGATACGCAGTATTTT. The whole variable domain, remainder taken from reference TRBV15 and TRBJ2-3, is DAMVIQNPRYQVTQFGKPVTLSCSQTLNHNVMYWYQQKSSQAPKLLFHYYDKDFNNEADTPDNFQSRRPNTSFCFLDIRSPGLGDTAMYLCATSRDLSGGSTDTQYFGPGTRLTVL.

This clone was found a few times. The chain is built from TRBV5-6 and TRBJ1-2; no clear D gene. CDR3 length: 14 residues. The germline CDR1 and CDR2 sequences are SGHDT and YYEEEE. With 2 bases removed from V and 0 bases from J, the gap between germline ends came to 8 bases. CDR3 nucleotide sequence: TGTGCCAGCAGCTTTGGCAGCACTAACTATGGCTACACCTTC. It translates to CASSFGSTNYGYTF.

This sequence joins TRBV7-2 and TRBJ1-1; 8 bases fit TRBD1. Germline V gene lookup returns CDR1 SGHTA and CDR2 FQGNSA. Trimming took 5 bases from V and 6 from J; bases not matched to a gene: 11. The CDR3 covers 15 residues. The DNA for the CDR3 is TGTGCCAGCAGCCCTACAGGGGGGGCTGGGGCTGAAGCTTTCTTT. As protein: CASSPTGGAGAEAFF.

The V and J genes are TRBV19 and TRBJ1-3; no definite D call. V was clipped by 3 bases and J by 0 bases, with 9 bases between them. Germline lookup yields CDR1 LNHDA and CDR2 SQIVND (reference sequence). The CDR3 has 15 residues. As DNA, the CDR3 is TGTGCCAGTAGTATCGTAGCAGGCTCTGGAAACACCATATATTTT. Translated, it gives CASSIVAGSGNTIYF. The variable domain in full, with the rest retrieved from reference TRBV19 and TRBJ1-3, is DGGITQSPKYLFRKEGQNVTLSCEQNLNHDAMYWYRQDPGQGLRLIYYSQIVNDFQKGDIAEGYSVSREKKESFPLTVTSAQKNPTAFYLCASSIVAGSGNTIYFGEGSWLTVV.

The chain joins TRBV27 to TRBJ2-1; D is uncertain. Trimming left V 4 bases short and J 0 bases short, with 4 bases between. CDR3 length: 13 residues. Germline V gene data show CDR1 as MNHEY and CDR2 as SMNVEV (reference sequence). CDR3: CASSSSSYNEQFF. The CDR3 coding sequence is TGTGCCAGCAGTTCGTCCTCCTACAATGAGCAGTTCTTC.

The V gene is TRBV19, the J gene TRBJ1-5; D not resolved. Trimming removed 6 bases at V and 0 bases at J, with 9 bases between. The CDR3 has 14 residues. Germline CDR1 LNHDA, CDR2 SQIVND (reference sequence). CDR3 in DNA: TGTGCCAGTAGAACGGCGTATAGCAATCAGCCCCAGCATTTT. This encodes CASRTAYSNQPQHF.

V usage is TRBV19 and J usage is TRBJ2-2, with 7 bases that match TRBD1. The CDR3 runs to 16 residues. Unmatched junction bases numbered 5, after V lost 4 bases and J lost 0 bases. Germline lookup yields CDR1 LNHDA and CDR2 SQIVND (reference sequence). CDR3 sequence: CASSTRDSANTGELFF. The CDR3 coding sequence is TGTGCCAGTAGTACCCGGGACAGCGCGAACACCGGGGAGCTGTTTTTT.

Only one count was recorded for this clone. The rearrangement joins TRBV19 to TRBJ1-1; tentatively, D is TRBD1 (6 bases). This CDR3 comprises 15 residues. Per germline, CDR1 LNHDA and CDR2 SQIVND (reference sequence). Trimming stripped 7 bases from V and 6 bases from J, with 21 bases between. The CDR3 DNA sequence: TGTGCCAGTACAAACCCCCCCGAGGGGGGCTCTGAAGCTTTCTTT. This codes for CASTNPPEGGSEAFF.

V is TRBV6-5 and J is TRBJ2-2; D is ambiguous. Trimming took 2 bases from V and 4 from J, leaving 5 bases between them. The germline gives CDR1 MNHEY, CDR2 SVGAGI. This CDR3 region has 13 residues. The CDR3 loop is CASSYGPTGELFF. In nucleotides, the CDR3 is TGTGCCAGCAGTTACGGCCCCACCGGGGAGCTGTTTTTT.

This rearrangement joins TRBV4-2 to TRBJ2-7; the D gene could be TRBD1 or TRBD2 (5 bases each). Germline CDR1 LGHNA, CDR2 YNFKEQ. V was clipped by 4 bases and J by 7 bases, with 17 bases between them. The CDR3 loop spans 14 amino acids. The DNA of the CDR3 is TGTGCCAGCAGCCCTCGGGACGCCCAAATGGAGCAGTACTTC. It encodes CASSPRDAQMEQYF.

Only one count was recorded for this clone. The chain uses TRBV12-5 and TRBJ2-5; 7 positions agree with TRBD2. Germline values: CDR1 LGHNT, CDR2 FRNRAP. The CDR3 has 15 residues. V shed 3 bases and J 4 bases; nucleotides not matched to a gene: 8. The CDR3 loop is CASGFGGRYSETQYF. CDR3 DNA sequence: TGTGCTAGTGGTTTTGGCGGGAGATATTCAGAGACCCAGTACTTC.

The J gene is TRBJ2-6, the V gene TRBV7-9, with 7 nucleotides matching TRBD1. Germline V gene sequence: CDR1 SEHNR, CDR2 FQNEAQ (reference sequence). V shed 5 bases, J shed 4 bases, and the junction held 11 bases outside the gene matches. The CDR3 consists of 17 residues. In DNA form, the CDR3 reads TGTGCCAGCAGCGCGACAGGGTACTCTCTGGGGGCCAACGTCCTGACTTTC. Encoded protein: CASSATGYSLGANVLTF. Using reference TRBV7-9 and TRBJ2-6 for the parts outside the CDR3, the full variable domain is DTGVSQNPRHKITKRGQNVTFRCDPISEHNRLYWYRQTLGQGPEFLTYFQNEAQLEKSRLLSDRFSAERPKGSFSTLEIQRTEQGDSAMYLCASSATGYSLGANVLTFGAGSRLTVL.

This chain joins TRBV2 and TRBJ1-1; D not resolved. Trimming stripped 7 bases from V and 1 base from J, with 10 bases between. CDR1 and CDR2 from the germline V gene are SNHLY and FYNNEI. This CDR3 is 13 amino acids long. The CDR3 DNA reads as TGTGCCAGCACCCAAGTCGAGAACACTGAAGCTTTCTTT. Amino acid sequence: CASTQVENTEAFF.

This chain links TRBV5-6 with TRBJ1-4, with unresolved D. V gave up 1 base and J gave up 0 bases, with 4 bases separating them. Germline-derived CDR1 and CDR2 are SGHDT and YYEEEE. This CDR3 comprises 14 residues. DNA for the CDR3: TGTGCCAGCAGCTTGTCTGCAACTAATGAAAAACTGTTTTTT. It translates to CASSLSATNEKLFF.

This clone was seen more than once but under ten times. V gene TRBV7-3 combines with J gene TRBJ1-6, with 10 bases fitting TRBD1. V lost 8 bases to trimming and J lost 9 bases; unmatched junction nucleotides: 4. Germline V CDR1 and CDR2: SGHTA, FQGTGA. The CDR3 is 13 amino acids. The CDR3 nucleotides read TGTGCCAGCGGGACAGGGGATCGTTCACCCCTCCACTTT. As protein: CASGTGDRSPLHF.

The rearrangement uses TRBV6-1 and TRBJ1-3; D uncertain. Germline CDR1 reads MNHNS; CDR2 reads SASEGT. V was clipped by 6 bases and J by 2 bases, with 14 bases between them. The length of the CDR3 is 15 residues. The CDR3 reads CASSVQGQPGNTIYF. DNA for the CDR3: TGTGCCAGCAGCGTCCAAGGGCAACCTGGAAACACCATATATTTT.

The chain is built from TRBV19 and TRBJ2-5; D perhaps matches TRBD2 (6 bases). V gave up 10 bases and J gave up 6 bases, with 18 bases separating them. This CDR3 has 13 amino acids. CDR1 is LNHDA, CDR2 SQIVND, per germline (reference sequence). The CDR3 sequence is CATSRGLEKTQYF. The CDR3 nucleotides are TGTGCCACCTCACGGGGGTTGGAAAAGACCCAGTACTTC.

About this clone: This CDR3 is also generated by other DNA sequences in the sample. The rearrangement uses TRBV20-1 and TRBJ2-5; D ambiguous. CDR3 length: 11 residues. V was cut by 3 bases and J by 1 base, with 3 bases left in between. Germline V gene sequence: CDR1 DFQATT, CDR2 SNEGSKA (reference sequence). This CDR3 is CSARSQETQYF. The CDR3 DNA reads TGCAGTGCTAGGTCCCAAGAGACCCAGTACTTC.

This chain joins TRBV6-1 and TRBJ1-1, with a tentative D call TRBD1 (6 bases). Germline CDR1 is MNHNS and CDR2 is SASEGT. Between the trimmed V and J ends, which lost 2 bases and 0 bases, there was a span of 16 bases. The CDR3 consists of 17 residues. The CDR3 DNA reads TGTGCCAGCAGTGAAAGGGGGGTTTTCGGTATGAACACTGAAGCTTTCTTT. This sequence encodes CASSERGVFGMNTEAFF.

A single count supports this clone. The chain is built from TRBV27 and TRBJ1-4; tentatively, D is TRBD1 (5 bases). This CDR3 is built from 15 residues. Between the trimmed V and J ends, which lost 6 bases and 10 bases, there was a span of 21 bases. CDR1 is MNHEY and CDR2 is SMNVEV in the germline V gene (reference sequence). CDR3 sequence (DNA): TGTGCCAGCAGCGTTGCCGGCTTCAGGGTTGGAAAACTGTTTTTT. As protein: CASSVAGFRVGKLFF.

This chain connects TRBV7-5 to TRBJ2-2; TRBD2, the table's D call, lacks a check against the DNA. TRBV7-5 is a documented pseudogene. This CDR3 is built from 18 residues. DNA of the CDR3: TGTGTCAGAAGCTTGTGCGATACTAGCGGGGGTTCCACCGGGGAGCTGTTTTTT. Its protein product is CVRSLCDTSGGSTGELFF.

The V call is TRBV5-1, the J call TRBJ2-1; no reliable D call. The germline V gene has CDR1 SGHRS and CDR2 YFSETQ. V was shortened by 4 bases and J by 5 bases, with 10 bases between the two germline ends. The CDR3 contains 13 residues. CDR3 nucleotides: TGCGCCAGCAGCCCAGGAGCTGACAATGAGCAGTTCTTC. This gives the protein CASSPGADNEQFF.

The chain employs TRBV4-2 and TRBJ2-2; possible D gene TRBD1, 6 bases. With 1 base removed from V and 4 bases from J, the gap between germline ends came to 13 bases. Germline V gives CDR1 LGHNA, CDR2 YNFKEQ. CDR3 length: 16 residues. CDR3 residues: CASSQAPWTATGELFF. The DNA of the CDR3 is TGTGCCAGCAGCCAAGCACCCTGGACAGCCACCGGGGAGCTGTTTTTT.

The CDR3 spells CASSASSSLDYEQYF. Here the CDR3 DNA reads TGTGCCAGCAGCGCCTCTTCGTCTCTAGACTACGAGCAGTACTTC. The genes are TRBV7-3 and TRBJ2-7, with D unclear. Trimming removed 5 bases from V and 3 bases from J, with 17 bases in between. Germline CDR1 SGHTA, CDR2 FQGTGA. The CDR3 totals 15 residues.